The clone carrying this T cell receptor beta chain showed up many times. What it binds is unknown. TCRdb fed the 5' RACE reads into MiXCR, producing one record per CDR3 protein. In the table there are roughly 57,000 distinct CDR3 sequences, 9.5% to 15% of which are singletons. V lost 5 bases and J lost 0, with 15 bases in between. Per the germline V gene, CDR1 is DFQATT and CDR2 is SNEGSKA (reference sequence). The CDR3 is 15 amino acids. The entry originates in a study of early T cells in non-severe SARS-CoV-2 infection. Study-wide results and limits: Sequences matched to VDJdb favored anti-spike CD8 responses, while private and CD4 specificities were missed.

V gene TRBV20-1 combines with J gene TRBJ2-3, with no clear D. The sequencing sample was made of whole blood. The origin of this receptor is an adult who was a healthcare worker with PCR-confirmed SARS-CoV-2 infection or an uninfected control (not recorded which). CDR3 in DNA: TGCAGTGCTCCCCCCGGGCTGAGCAGCACAGATACGCAGTATTTT. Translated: CSAPPGLSSTDTQYF.